This paragraph reports one T cell receptor (beta chain). Clones were read by immunoSEQ multiplex PCR, and TCRdb kept only the in-frame ones, dropping some. The sample includes roughly 900 clones, 88% of them seen just once. This sample's time point: week 3, after first cycle of checkpoint inhibitor. The sample belongs to a study of blood T cell dynamics during melanoma immunotherapy. Germline CDR1 LGHNA, CDR2 YSLEER. The CDR3 has 16 amino acids. V was clipped by 0 bases and J by 4 bases; unmatched bases: 6. This specimen consisted of cell-free DNA from blood, obtained from a patient treated with checkpoint blockade. V usage is TRBV4-3 and J usage is TRBJ2-5, with 9 nucleotides matching TRBD2. The clonotype originates from a human donor with melanoma. The CDR3 protein is CASSQEAGLARETQYF. CDR3 DNA: TGCGCCAGCAGCCAAGAAGCCGGACTAGCGAGAGAGACCCAGTACTTC.